This T cell receptor beta chain is from a study of blood T cell repertoires in COVID-19. Study context: Samples of COVID-19 (acute and convalescent) were obtained from the United States, Italy and Spain. From T cells, B-cell-depleted T cells, or PBMCs came the material, which was cDNA or gDNA.

Study processing details: Researchers report that nucleated cell counts were estimated from reference gene primer amplification. Sequencing was performed with immunoSEQ multiplex PCR; in TCRdb, only in-frame clones are kept and a portion is missing. V and J calls and clone size are those listed in that table; D and trimming were worked out from the DNA. The data show about 320,000 clones, with about 90% seen just once and under 7.5% held by the top ten. Between the trimmed V and J ends, which lost 5 bases and 0 bases, there was a span of 14 bases. Germline loops: CDR1 LNHDA, CDR2 SQIVND (reference sequence). CDR3 size: 17 residues.

The sequencing sample was made of peripheral blood. The rearrangement uses TRBV19 and TRBJ2-6; tentatively, D is TRBD2 (5 bases). The receptor's source is a man younger than 35 who had recovered from COVID-19. The CDR3 region has the DNA TGTGCCAGTAGTCCTGGAGGCAGGAGCTCTGGGGCCAACGTCCTGACTTTC. Its protein is CASSPGGRSSGANVLTF.